One T cell receptor (beta chain) is described in this entry. TCRdb independently ran MiXCR on the 5' RACE reads; one entry per CDR3 protein. This sample has around 200,000 distinct CDR3 sequences, with approximately 10% found just once. This entry is derived from a study of T-cell memory formation after mild COVID-19. The CDR3 runs to 15 residues. CDR1 and CDR2 (germline): MNHEY, SVGEGT. V dropped 7 bases and J dropped 2; count of bases not matched to a gene: 7. Input material: PBMCs or a T cell subset sorted from them (not recorded which). The TCR comes from a man between 18 and 35 years old who had mild COVID-19 (a few samples of this study predate the infection). Cell type and time point are not known. The genes are TRBV6-2 or TRBV6-3 and TRBJ2-1, with 8 bases identical to TRBD1. The CDR3 spells CASTSGGAPYNEQFF. The CDR3 coding sequence is TGTGCCAGCACTTCAGGGGGCGCCCCCTACAATGAGCAGTTCTTC.